The text below deals with one TCR beta chain. The data were obtained in a study of blood T cell repertoires in COVID-19. Study in general: Specimens from acute and convalescent COVID-19 originated in the United States, Italy and Spain.

In the original analysis: How many nucleated cells were present was estimated from reference gene primer amplification. Data came from immunoSEQ multiplex PCR; TCRdb stores just in-frame clones and leaves some out. That table gives V, J and clone size, and the DNA gave D and trimming. Counted here are approximately 260,000 clones, 80% to 90% occurring once; the ten biggest clones make up approximately 11%. There are 12 residues in the CDR3. The V and J ends lost 4 bases and 10 bases respectively, with 10 bases between them. The material sequenced was peripheral blood. J is TRBJ1-4 and V is TRBV12-3 or TRBV12-4; maybe TRBD1 (6 bases). The clonotype comes from an older woman with acute or convalescent COVID-19. CDR3 sequence (DNA): TGTGCCAGCAGTTCACAGGGCCGAAAACTGTTTTTT. This codes for CASSSQGRKLFF.